The 12 T cell receptor beta chains below come from one sample, sequenced in a study of blood T cell repertoires in COVID-19. The table came from immunoSEQ multiplex PCR; TCRdb's copy has only in-frame clones and leaves some out. In the table there are some 180,000 clones, 88% of which are singletons. Sequencing was done on a sample of peripheral blood. Receptors originate from a man between 45 and 60 years old with COVID-19, enrolled during active disease.

This chain connects TRBV5-5 to TRBJ2-7, with TRBD1 matching over 9 bases. CDR1 SGHKS and CDR2 YYEKEE come from the germline V gene (reference sequence). The CDR3 has 14 amino acids. V lost 4 bases to trimming and J lost 6 bases; unmatched junction nucleotides: 8. The CDR3 loop reads CASSGRDRVTEQYF. The CDR3 region has the DNA TGTGCCAGCAGCGGCCGGGACAGGGTAACCGAGCAGTACTTC.

The chain joins TRBV7-6 to TRBJ2-7; 8 bases agree with TRBD2. The V segment lost 5 bases and the J segment 1 base; nucleotides outside the gene matches: 7. Germline V gene lookup returns CDR1 SGHVS and CDR2 FNYEAQ. This CDR3 is built from 15 residues. CDR3 nucleotide sequence: TGTGCCAGCAGCCCTAGGGTAGCGGGGTCCTACGAGCAGTACTTC. Amino acids: CASSPRVAGSYEQYF.

This clone was observed a handful of times. The V gene is TRBV5-1, the J gene TRBJ2-1; 15 positions match TRBD2. The V gene's germline CDR1 is SGHRS and CDR2 YFSETQ. The CDR3 runs to 18 residues. Trimming at V came to 4 bases and at J to 11 bases, leaving 16 bases not matched to a gene. CDR3 amino acids: CASSPGTSGGTTSRKQFF. The CDR3 bases are TGCGCCAGCAGCCCCGGGACTAGCGGGGGGACCACAAGTAGGAAGCAGTTCTTC.

V is TRBV6-1 and J is TRBJ2-3; possibly TRBD2 for D (5 bases). V lost 0 bases, J lost 3 bases, and 7 bases lay in between. In germline, CDR1 is MNHNS, CDR2 SASEGT. This CDR3 comprises 14 residues. CDR3 amino acids: CASSEASGTDTQYF. DNA for the CDR3: TGTGCCAGCAGTGAAGCGTCGGGGACAGATACGCAGTATTTT.

The J gene is TRBJ2-7, the V gene TRBV13; D is perhaps TRBD1 (6 bases). The ends were cut back, 3 bases at V and 3 bases at J, with 15 bases in the middle. Germline V gene lookup returns CDR1 PRHDT and CDR2 FYEKMQ (reference sequence). The CDR3 sequence is 15 residues long. CDR3 nucleotide sequence: TGTGCCAGCAGCTTCAAACAGGGAAGTGTCTACGAGCAGTACTTC. Amino acids: CASSFKQGSVYEQYF.

The chain carries TRBV4-1 and TRBJ2-1; 7 bases are a match to TRBD2. Germline V gene sequence: CDR1 MGHRA, CDR2 YSYEKL. The CDR3 is 12 amino acids. V shed 5 bases and J 10 bases; nucleotides not matched to a gene: 5. The CDR3 region has the DNA TGCGCCAGCAGCGACAATAGCGGGGAGCAGTTCTTC. Translating it yields CASSDNSGEQFF.

The chain combines TRBV15 with TRBJ1-1; 7 bases are shared with TRBD1. The V and J ends lost 0 bases and 6 bases, in that order; junction bases with no gene match: 10. The CDR3 extends over 16 amino acids. Germline-derived CDR1 and CDR2 are LNHNV and YYDKDF (reference sequence). CDR3 residues: CATSRDLVQGIAEAFF. CDR3 DNA: TGTGCCACCAGCAGAGATCTAGTACAGGGGATCGCTGAAGCTTTCTTT.

V usage is TRBV6-1 and J usage is TRBJ2-7; a weak D match, TRBD1 (6 bases). CDR1 and CDR2 (germline): MNHNS, SASEGT. This CDR3 is built from 14 residues. V was clipped by 7 bases and J by 5 bases, with 18 bases between them. CDR3 region: CASIDRLAVNEQYF. CDR3 bases: TGTGCCAGCATCGACAGGCTGGCGGTGAACGAGCAGTACTTC.

The rearrangement links TRBV6-6 to TRBJ2-7, with D maybe TRBD2 (7 bases). V shed 6 bases and J shed 2 bases, with 17 bases lying between them. Per germline, CDR1 MNHNY and CDR2 SVGAGI (reference sequence). There are 15 residues in the CDR3. The CDR3 loop reads CASRGGARHPYEQYF. CDR3 DNA: TGTGCCAGCAGAGGGGGGGCCAGGCACCCCTACGAGCAGTACTTC.

The gene calls are TRBV6-6 and TRBJ2-1; 12 positions agree with TRBD2. Germline V gene sequence: CDR1 MNHNY, CDR2 SVGAGI (reference sequence). This CDR3 region has 16 residues. Trimming removed 6 bases from V and 9 bases from J; junction bases left unmatched: 12. This CDR3 reads CASSLGLAGRGSEQFF. The DNA of the CDR3 is TGTGCCAGCAGCCTGGGACTAGCGGGTAGGGGCAGTGAGCAGTTCTTC.

This clone was detected only a few times. The V gene is TRBV5-4, the J gene TRBJ2-7; tentative D call: TRBD1 (6 bases). Germline CDR1 SGHNT, CDR2 YYREEE (reference sequence). The CDR3 is made up of 13 amino acids. V was cut by 4 bases and J by 6 bases, with 14 bases left in between. CDR3 loop: CASSPKGVVEQYF. The CDR3 nucleotides read TGTGCCAGCAGCCCCAAGGGGGTTGTCGAGCAGTACTTC.

The genes are TRBV3-1 (or the pseudogene TRBV3-2) and TRBJ2-2, with D perhaps TRBD1 (5 bases). This CDR3 spans 13 amino acids. CDR1 is LGHDT, CDR2 YNNKEL, per germline (reference sequence). Trimming left V 2 bases short and J 11 bases short, with 12 bases between. The CDR3 coding sequence is TGTGCCAGCAGCCAAAGCTGGGGCCGTGAGCTGTTTTTT. Residues: CASSQSWGRELFF.